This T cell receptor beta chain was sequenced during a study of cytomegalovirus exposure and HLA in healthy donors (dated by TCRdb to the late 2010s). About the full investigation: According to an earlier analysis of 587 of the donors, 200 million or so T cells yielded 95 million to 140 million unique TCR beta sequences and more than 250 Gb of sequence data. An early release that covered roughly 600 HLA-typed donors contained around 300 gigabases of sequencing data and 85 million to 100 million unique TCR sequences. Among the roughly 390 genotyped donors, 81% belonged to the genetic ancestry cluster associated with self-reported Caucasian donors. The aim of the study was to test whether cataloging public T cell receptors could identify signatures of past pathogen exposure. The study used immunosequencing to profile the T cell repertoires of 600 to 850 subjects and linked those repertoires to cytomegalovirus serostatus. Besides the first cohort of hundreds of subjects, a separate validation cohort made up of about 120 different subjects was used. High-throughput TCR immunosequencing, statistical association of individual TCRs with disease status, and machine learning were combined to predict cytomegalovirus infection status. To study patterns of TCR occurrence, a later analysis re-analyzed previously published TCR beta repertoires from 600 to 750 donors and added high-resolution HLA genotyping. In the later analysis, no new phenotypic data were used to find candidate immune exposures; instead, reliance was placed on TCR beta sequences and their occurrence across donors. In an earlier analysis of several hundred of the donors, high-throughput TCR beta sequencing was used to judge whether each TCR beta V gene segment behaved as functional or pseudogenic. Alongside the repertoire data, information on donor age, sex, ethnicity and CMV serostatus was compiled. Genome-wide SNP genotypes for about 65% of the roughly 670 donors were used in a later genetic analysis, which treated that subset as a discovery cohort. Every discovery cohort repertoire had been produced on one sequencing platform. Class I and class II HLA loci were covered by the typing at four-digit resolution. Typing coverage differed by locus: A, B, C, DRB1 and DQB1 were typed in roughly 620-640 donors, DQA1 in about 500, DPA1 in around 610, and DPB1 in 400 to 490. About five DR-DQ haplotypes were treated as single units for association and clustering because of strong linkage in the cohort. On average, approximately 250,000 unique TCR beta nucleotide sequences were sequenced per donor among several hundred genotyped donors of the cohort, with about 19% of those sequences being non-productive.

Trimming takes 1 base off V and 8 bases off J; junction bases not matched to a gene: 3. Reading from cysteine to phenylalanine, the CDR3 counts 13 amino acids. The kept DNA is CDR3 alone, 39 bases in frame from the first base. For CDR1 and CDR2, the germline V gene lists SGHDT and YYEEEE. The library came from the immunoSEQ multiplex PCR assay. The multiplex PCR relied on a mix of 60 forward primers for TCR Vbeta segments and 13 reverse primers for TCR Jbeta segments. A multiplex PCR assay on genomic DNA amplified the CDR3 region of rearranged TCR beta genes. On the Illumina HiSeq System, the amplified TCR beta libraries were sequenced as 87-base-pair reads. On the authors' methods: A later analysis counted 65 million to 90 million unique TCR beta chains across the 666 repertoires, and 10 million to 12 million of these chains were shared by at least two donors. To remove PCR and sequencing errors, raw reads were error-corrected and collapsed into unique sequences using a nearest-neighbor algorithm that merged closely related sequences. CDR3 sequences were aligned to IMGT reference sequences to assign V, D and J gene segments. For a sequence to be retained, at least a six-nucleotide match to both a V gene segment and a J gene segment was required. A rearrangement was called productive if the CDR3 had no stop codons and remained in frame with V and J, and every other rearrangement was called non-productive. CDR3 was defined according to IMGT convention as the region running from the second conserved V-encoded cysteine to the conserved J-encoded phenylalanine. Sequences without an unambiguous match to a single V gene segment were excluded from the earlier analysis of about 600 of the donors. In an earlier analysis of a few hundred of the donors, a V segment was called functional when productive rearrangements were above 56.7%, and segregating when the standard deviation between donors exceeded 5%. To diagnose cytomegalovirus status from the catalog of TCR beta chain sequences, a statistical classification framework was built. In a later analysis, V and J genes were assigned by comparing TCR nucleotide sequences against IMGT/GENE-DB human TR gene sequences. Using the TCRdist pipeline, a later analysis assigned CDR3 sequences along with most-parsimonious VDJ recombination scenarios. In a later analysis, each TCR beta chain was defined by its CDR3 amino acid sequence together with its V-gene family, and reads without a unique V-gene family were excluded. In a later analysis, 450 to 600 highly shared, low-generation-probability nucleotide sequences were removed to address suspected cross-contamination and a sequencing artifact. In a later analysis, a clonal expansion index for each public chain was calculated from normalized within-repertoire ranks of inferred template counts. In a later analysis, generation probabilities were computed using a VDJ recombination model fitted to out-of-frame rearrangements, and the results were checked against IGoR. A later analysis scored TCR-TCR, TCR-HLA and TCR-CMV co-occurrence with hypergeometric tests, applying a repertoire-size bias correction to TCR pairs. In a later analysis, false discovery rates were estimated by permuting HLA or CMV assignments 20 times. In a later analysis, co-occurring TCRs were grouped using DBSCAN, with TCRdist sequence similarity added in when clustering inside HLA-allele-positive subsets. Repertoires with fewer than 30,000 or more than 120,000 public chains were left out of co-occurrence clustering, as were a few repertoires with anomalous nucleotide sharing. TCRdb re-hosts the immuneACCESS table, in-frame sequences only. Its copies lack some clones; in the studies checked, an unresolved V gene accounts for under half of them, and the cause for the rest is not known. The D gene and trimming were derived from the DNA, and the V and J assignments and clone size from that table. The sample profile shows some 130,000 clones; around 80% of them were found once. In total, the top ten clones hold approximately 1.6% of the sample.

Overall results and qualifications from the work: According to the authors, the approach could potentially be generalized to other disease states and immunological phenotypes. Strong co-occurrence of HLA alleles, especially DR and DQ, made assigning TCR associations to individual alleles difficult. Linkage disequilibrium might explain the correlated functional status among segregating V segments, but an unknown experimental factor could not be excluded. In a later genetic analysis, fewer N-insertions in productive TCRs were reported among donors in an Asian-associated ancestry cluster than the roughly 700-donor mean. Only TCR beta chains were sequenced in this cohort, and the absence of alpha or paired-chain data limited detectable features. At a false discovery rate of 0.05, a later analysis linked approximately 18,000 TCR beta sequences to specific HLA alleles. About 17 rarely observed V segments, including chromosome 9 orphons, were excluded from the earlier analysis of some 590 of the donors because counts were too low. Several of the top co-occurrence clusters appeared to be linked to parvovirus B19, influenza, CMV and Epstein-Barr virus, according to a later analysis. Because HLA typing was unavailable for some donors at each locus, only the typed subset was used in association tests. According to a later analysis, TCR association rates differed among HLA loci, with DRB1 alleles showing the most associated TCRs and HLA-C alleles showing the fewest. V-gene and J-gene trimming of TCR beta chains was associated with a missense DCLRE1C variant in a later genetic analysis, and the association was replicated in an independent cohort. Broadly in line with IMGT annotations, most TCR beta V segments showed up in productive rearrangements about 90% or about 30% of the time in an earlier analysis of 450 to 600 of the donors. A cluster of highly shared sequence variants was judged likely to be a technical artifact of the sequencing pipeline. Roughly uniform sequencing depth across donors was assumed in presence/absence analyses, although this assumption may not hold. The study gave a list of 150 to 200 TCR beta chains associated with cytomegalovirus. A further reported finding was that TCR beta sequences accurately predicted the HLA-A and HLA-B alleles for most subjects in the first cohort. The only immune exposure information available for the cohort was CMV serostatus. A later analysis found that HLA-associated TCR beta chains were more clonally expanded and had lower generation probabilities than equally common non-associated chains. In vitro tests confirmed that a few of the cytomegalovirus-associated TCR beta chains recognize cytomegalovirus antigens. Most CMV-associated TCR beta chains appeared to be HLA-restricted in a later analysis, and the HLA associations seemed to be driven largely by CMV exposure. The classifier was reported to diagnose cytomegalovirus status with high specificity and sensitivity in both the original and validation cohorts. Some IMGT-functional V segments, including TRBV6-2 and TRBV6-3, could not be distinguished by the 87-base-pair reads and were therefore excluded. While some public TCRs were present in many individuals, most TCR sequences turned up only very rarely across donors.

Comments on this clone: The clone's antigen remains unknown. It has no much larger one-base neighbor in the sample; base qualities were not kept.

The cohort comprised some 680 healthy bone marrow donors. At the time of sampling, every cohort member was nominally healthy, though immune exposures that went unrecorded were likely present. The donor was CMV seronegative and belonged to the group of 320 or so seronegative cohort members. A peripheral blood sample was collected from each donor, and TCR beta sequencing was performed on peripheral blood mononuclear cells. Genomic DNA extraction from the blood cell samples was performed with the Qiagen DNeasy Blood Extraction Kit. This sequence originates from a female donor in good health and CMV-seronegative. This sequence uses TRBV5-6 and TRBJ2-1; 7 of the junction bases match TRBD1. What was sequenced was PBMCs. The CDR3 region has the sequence CASSLIDRDEQFF. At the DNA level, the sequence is TGTGCCAGCAGCTTGATCGACAGGGATGAGCAGTTCTTC.